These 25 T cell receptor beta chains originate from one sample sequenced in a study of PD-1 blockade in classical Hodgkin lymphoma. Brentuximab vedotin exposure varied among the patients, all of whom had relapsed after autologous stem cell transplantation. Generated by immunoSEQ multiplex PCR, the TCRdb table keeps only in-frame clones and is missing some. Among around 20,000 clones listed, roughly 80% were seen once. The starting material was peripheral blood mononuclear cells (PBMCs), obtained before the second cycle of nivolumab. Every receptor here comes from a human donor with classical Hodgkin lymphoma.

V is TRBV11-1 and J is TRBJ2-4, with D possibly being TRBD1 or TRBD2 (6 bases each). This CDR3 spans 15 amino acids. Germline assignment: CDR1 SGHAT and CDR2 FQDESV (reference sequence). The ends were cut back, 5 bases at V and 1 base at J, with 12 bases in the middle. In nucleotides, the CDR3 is TGTGCCAGCAGCCGGGGGCTAGTGGCCAAAAACATTCAGTACTTC. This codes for CASSRGLVAKNIQYF.

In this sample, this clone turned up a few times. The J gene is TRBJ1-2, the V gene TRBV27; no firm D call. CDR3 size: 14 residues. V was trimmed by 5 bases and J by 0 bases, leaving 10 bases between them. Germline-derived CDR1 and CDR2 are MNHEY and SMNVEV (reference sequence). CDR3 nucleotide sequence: TGTGCCAGCAGTCCGCTACCGTCTAACTATGGCTACACCTTC. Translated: CASSPLPSNYGYTF.

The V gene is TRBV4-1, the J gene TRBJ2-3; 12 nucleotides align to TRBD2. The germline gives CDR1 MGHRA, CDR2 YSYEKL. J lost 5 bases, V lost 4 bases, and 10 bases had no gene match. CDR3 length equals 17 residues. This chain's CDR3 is CASSRSPSGGALDTQYF. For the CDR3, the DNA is TGCGCCAGCAGCCGCTCACCTAGCGGGGGGGCATTAGATACGCAGTATTTT.

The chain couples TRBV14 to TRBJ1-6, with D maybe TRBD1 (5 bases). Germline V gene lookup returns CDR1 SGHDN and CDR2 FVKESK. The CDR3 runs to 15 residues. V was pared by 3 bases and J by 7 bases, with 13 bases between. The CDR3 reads CASSHRTQGNSPLHF. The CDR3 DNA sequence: TGTGCCAGCAGCCATCGGACACAAGGGAATTCACCCCTCCACTTT. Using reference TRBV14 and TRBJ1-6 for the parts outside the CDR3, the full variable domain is EAGVTQFPSHSVIEKGQTVTLRCDPISGHDNLYWYRRVMGKEIKFLLHFVKESKQDESGMPNNRFLAERTGGTYSTLKVQPAELEDSGVYFCASSHRTQGNSPLHFGNGTRLTVT.

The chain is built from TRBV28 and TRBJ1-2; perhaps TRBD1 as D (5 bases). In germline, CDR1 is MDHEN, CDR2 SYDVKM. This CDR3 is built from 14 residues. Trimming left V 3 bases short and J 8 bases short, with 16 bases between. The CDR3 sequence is CASSFRGVIGGYTF. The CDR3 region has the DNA TGTGCCAGCAGTTTCCGGGGGGTTATTGGAGGCTACACCTTC.

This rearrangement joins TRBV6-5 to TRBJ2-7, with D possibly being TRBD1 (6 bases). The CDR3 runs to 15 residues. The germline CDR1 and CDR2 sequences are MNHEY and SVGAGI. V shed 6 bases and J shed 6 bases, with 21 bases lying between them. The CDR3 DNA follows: TGTGCCAGCAGATCTGCGGCAGGCGCGACAGGCGAGCAGTACTTC. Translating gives CASRSAAGATGEQYF.

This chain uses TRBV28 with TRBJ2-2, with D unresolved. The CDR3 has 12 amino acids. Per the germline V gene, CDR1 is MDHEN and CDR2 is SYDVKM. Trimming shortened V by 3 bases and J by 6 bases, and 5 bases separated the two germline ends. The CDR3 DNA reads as TGTGCCAGCAGTTTGTTAGCCGGGGAGCTGTTTTTT. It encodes CASSLLAGELFF.

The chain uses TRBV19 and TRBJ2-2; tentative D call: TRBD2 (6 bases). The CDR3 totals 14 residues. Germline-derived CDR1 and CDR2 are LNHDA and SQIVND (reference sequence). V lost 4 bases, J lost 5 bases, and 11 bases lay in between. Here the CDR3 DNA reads TGTGCCAGTAGTAGGGGGGTGCTGACCGGGGAGCTGTTTTTT. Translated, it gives CASSRGVLTGELFF.

The CDR3 spells CASSYAVTDTQYF. CDR3 DNA: TGTGCCAGCAGTTACGCAGTCACAGATACGCAGTATTTT. The chain employs TRBV6-5 and TRBJ2-3; no clear D. CDR1 and CDR2 from the germline V gene are MNHEY and SVGAGI. The CDR3 is 13 amino acids. The V end was cut by 2 bases, the J end by 2 bases, with 5 bases between.

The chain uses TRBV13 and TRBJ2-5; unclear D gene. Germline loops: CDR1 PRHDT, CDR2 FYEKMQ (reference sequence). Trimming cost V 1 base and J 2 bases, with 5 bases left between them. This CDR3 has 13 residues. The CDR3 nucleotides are TGTGCCAGCAGCTTAGAAAATCAAGAGACCCAGTACTTC. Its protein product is CASSLENQETQYF. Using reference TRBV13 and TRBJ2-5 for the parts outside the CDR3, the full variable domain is AAGVIQSPRHLIKEKRETATLKCYPIPRHDTVYWYQQGPGQDPQFLISFYEKMQSDKGSIPDRFSAQQFSDYHSELNMSSLELGDSALYFCASSLENQETQYFGPGTRLLVL.

The CDR3 is CASSAGGIYEQFF. In DNA, the CDR3 is TGTGCCAGCAGTGCCGGGGGGATCTATGAGCAGTTCTTC. The chain employs TRBV6-5 and TRBJ2-1; 7 bases fit TRBD2. The V gene end was trimmed by 5 bases and the J gene end by 8 bases; junction bases not matched to a gene: 6. The CDR3 has 13 amino acids. The V gene's germline CDR1 is MNHEY and CDR2 SVGAGI.

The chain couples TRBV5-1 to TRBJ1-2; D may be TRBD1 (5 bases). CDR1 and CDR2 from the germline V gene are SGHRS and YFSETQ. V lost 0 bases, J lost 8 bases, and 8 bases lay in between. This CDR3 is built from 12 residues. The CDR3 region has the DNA TGCGCCAGCAGCTTGGTCGGGGCCGGCTACACCTTC. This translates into CASSLVGAGYTF.

CDR3 protein: CASSRDRVSSYEQYF. The CDR3 DNA follows: TGTGCCAGCAGCCGGGACAGGGTGAGCTCCTACGAGCAGTACTTC. This sequence joins TRBV5-5 and TRBJ2-7, with 9 bases aligning to TRBD1. V gave up 4 bases and J gave up 0 bases; unmatched junction bases: 5. This CDR3 is 15 amino acids long. The germline gives CDR1 SGHKS, CDR2 YYEKEE (reference sequence).

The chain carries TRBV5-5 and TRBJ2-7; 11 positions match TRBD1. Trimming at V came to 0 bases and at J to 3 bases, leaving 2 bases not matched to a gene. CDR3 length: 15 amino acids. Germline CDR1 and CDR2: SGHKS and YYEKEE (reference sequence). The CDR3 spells CASSLAGTGGYEQYF. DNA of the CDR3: TGTGCCAGCAGCTTGGCCGGGACAGGGGGCTACGAGCAGTACTTC.

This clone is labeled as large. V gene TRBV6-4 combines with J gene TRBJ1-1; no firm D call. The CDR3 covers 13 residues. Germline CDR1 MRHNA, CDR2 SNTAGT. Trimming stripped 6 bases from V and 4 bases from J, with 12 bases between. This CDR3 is CASSDGEGTEAFF. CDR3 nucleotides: TGTGCCAGCAGCGACGGGGAGGGCACTGAAGCTTTCTTT.

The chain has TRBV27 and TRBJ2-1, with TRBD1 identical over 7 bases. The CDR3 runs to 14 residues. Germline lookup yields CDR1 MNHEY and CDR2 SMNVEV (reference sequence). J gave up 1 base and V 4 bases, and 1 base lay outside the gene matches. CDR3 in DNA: TGTGCCAGCAGTTACAGGGGTTCCTACAATGAGCAGTTCTTC. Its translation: CASSYRGSYNEQFF.

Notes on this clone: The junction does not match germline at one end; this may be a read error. Written as DNA, the CDR3 is TGTGCCAGCAGCTTGTTTGGGAACACTGAAACTTTCTTT. Its translation is CASSLFGNTETFF. The chain is built from TRBV5-6 and TRBJ1-1; D call uncertain. The V gene's germline CDR1 is SGHDT and CDR2 YYEEEE. The CDR3 covers 13 residues.

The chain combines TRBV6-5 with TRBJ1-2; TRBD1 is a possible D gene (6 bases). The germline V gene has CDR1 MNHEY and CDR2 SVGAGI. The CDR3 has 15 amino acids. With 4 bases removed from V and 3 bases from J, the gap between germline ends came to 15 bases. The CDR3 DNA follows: TGTGCCAGCAGTTTCTCTTGGACAGACGACTATGGCTACACCTTC. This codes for CASSFSWTDDYGYTF.

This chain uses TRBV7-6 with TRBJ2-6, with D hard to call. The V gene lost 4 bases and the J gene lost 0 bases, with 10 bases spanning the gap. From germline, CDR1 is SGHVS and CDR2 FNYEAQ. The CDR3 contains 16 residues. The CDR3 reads CASSYAGSSGANVLTF. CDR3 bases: TGTGCCAGCAGCTACGCCGGGTCCTCTGGGGCCAACGTCCTGACTTTC.

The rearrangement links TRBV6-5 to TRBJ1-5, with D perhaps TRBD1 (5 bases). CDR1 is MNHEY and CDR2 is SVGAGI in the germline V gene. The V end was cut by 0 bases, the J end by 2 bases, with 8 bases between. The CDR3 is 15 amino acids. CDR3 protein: CASSYSRQRNQPQHF. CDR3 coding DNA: TGTGCCAGCAGTTACTCGAGACAGCGCAATCAGCCCCAGCATTTT.

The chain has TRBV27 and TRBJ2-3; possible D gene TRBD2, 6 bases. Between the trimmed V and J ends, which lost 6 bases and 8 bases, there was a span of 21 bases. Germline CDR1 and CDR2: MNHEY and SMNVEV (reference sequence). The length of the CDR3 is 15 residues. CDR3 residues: CASRMGGPIRGTQYF. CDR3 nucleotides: TGTGCCAGCAGGATGGGGGGACCGATTAGGGGTACGCAGTATTTT.

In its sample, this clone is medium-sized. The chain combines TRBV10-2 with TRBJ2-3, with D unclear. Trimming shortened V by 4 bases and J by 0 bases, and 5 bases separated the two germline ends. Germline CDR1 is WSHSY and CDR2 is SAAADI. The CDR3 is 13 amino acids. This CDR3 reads CASSGSSTDTQYF. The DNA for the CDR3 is TGCGCCAGCAGTGGTAGCAGCACAGATACGCAGTATTTT.

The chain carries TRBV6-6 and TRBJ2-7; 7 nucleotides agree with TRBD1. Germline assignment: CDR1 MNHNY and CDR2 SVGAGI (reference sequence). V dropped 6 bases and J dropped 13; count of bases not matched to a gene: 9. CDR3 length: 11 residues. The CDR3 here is CASSPDRVEYF. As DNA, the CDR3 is TGTGCCAGCAGCCCCGACAGGGTAGAATACTTC.

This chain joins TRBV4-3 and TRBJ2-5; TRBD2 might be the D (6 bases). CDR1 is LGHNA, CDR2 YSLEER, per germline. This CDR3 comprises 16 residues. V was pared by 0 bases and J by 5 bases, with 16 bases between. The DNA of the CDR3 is TGCGCCAGCAGCCAAGATTTCCAGCTAGCGTGGGAGACCCAGTACTTC. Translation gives CASSQDFQLAWETQYF.

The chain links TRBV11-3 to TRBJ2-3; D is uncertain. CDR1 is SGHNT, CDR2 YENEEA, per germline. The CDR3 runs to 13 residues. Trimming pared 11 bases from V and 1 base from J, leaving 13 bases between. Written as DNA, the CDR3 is TGTGCCGGTCTCAGCTGCCGCACAGATACGCAGTATTTT. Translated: CAGLSCRTDTQYF.